This T cell receptor beta chain is from a study of blood T cell repertoires in COVID-19. Turning to the study itself: Acute and convalescent COVID-19 samples came from the United States, Italy and Spain. The cDNA or gDNA used as material had been derived from T cells, B-cell-depleted T cells, or PBMCs.

The V and J ends lost 4 bases and 4 bases respectively, with 14 bases between them. This CDR3 has 15 residues. Germline CDR1 reads LNHDA; CDR2 reads SQIVND (reference sequence). Source study methods: Using reference gene primer amplification, nucleated cell counts were estimated. Generated by immunoSEQ multiplex PCR, the TCRdb table keeps only in-frame clones and is missing some. V, J and clone size were drawn from that table, and D and trimming were deduced from the DNA. The repertoire holds about 250,000 clones, with roughly 84% as singletons. This sequence joins TRBV19 and TRBJ2-1, with D perhaps matching TRBD2 (7 bases). This receptor was identified in a woman between 35 and 50 years old who had recovered from COVID-19. The source material was peripheral blood. The CDR3 region has the DNA TGTGCCAGTAGTAGGGGTAGGGGGGGTTACAATGAGCAGTTCTTC. Protein: CASSRGRGGYNEQFF.